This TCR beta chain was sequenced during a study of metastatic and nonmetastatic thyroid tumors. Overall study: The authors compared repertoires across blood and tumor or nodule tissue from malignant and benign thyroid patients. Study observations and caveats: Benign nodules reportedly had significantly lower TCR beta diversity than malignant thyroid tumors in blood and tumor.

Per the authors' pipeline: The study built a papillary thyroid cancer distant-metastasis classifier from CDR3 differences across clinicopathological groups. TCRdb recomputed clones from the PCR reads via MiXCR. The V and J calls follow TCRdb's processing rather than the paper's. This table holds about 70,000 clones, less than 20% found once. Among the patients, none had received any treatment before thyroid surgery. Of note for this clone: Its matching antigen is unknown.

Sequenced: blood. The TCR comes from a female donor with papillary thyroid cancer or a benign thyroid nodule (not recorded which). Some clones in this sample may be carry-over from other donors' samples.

This CDR3 is CASSLRTSGASYEQYF. Written as DNA, the CDR3 is TGTGCCAGCAGCCTGAGGACTAGCGGAGCGTCCTACGAGCAGTACTTC. The V call is TRBV3-1, the J call TRBJ2-7, with 10 bases aligning to TRBD2. The germline V gene encodes CDR1 LGHDT and CDR2 YNNKEL (reference sequence). This CDR3 has 16 amino acids. V was pared by 4 bases and J by 1 base, with 7 bases of the junction left unmatched.